Each of the 3 T cell receptor beta chains below was sequenced from the same sample in a study of cytotoxic CD8 clonotypes in ibrutinib-treated CLL. Assay used: immunoSEQ multiplex PCR; TCRdb lists only in-frame clones, some missing. The table has roughly 200,000 clones, around 70% seen once; the top ten hold roughly 5.9%. The sequenced sample was PBMCs, obtained after 12 months of ibrutinib treatment. Every receptor here comes from a human donor with chronic lymphocytic leukemia.

This rearrangement joins TRBV18 to TRBJ2-7; 11 positions agree with TRBD1. The germline V gene encodes CDR1 KGHSH and CDR2 LQKENI. The J segment lost 3 bases and the V segment lost 3 bases, leaving 4 bases of the junction unmatched. The CDR3 loop spans 15 amino acids. Here the CDR3 reads CASSPAGTGGYEQYF. Here the CDR3 DNA reads TGTGCCAGCTCACCTGCCGGGACAGGGGGCTACGAGCAGTACTTC.

This clone has just one count. The CDR3, as DNA: TGTGCCAGCACCATGTGGGAGGGATTAAATTCACCCCTCCACTTT. The encoded protein is CASTMWEGLNSPLHF. The chain couples TRBV6-5 to TRBJ1-6; D gene uncertain. CDR3 size: 15 residues. The V end lost 7 bases, the J end lost 7 bases, and 17 bases lay between the germline ends. Germline V gives CDR1 MNHEY, CDR2 SVGAGI.

V is TRBV28 and J is TRBJ1-1, with 8 bases lining up with TRBD1. Unmatched junction bases numbered 8, after V lost 6 bases and J lost 5 bases. This CDR3 region has 14 residues. Per germline, CDR1 MDHEN and CDR2 SYDVKM. This chain's CDR3 is CASSLMDRVTEAFF. Here the CDR3 DNA reads TGTGCCAGCAGCCTCATGGACAGGGTGACTGAAGCTTTCTTT.